In this sample, the clone carrying this TCR beta chain turned up a few times. Sequenced by immunoSEQ multiplex PCR; TCRdb stores in-frame clones only, minus some. The sample includes roughly 120,000 clones, roughly 92% of them seen just once. The sample belongs to a study of T cell changes during pregnancy in multiple sclerosis. The CDR3 sequence is 14 residues long. Germline CDR1 SGHRS, CDR2 YFSETQ. Trimming at V came to 4 bases and at J to 8 bases, leaving 10 bases not matched to a gene. The gene calls are TRBV5-1 and TRBJ1-2; 8 bases match TRBD1. The sample here was peripheral blood, taken in the third trimester of pregnancy. This TCR derives from a female donor with multiple sclerosis, enrolled in a pregnancy study. The CDR3 region has the DNA TGCGCCAGCAGCCCGACGGACAGGGTGAGCGGCTACACCTTC. As protein: CASSPTDRVSGYTF.